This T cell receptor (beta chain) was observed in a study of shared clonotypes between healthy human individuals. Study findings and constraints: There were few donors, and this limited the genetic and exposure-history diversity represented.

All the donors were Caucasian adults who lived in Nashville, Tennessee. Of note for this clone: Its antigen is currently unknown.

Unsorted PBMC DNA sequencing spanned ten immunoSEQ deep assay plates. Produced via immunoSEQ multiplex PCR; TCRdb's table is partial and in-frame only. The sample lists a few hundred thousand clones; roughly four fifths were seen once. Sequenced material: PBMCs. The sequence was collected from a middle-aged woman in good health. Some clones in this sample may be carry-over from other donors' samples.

In DNA form, the CDR3 reads TGTGCCAGCAGCTTCCAGGGTGGTATCTCCTACGAGCAGTACTTC. Amino acids: CASSFQGGISYEQYF. The chain employs TRBV11-2 and TRBJ2-7, with D possibly TRBD1 on 5 matching bases. The CDR3 consists of 15 residues. Germline V gene data show CDR1 as SGHAT and CDR2 as FQNNGV. V lost 3 bases and J lost 0, with 12 bases in between. The full variable domain, its missing parts supplied by reference TRBV11-2 and TRBJ2-7, is EAGVAQSPRYKIIEKRQSVAFWCNPISGHATLYWYQQILGQGPKLLIQFQNNGVVDDSQLPKDRFSAERLKGVDSTLKIQPAKLEDSAVYLCASSFQGGISYEQYFGPGTRLTVT.